This TCR beta chain was observed in a study of blood T cells in healthy people across ages (dated by TCRdb to between 2014 and 2017). General notes on the study: In model experiments, template switching captured roughly one uniquely barcoded TCR beta cDNA molecule for every two T cells. To track age-related changes in TCR beta repertoire diversity, the study relied on deep sequencing normalized with unique cDNA molecular identifiers. Four age groups were formed from the donors: young (average approximately 15 years), middle-aged (more than 35), aged (roughly 59) and long-lived (approximately 78). To avoid experimental bias, donors of different ages were distributed randomly across sequencing lanes. Using the same blood draw, the study looked at two additional independent replicas of 1 million unique cDNA reads for two donors, one aged 18 to 30 and the other aged 80 or older. Study-wide findings and limitations: The percentage of naive T cells measured by flow cytometry correlated strongly with observed TCR beta diversity. Since profiling was done on bulk unsorted PBMCs, naive and antigen-experienced compartments could not be conclusively compared. As age increased, observed TCR beta diversity per million T cells dropped in a roughly linear way, and a significant reduction was already evident by age 40. Estimates of total diversity based on one million sequenced T cells were regarded as lower bounds and as underestimates. Compared with the aged group, the long-lived group had more naive CD4+ T cells, fewer expanded clones and increased TCR diversity, a pattern suggesting age selection. Donor CMV infection status was unknown, potentially confounding age-related changes in expanded clonotypes.

The library relied on 5' RACE. A second PCR of roughly 7 to 11 cycles was performed with a sample-barcoded 5' primer and a J-beta primer mix. A template-switch 5' adaptor carrying 12 random nucleotides introduced a unique molecular identifier onto each TCR beta cDNA molecule. Each sample yielded at least 3 million CDR3-containing paired-end reads. All of the RNA was converted into first-strand cDNA using the Mint cDNA synthesis kit, with a TRBC-specific oligonucleotide serving as the primer. Following uracil-DNA glycosylase treatment, a first 18-cycle PCR with universal primers M1SS and BC2_uni_R was performed on all cDNA. As for the authors' bioinformatics: Each sample was normalized by randomly selecting 1 million high-quality reads, each carrying a distinct molecular identifier. Instead of being binned into consensus sequences, reads that shared molecular identifiers were thrown out. CDR3 identification, clonotype clustering and error correction used MiTCR with a Q25 quality threshold and the strictest error-elimination algorithm. A nonparametric unseen species model with Euler transformation was used to estimate a lower bound on total TCR beta diversity. TCRdb trimmed the raw reads at Q25, called clones with MiXCR and kept productive beta chains. Every entry covers one CDR3 protein and lists the most common genes and DNA from its rows. The V and J calls were determined by TCRdb, not by the authors. The sample table records roughly 1.9 million distinct CDR3 sequences; 39% of these occur just once. The ten largest clones represent about 21% of the sample.

The junction shows trimming of 0 bases on V and 10 bases on J, plus 11 bases between the germline ends. Per the germline V gene, MGHRA is the CDR1 and YSYEKL is the CDR2. From cysteine to phenylalanine, the CDR3 is 13 amino acids long. The retained sequence is limited to the CDR3, 39 bases, with the frame set at the first base. About this clonotype itself: Its antigen is not yet known. One base away there is no much larger clone; base qualities are not given.

Donors were approximately 42 systemically healthy Caucasian individuals from Russia aged about 6 to 100 years. Approximately 9.3 milliliters of peripheral blood were collected from each donor into EDTA-treated Vacutainer tubes. Ficoll-Paque density-gradient centrifugation was used to isolate PBMCs, with at least 7 million obtained per sample. Total RNA was extracted from PBMCs with Trizol reagent, with at least 6 micrograms obtained per sample. For every donor, an aliquot of PBMCs went through flow cytometry to measure the percentages of naive CD45RAhigh/CD27high T cells. This receptor was taken from a human donor in good health. Source material: blood. The chain is assembled from TRBV4-1 and TRBJ2-3; a tentative D call is TRBD1 (5 bases match). DNA sequence: TGCGCCAGCAGCCAAGATCAGACAGCGCCGCAGTATTTT. It is translated as CASSQDQTAPQYF.